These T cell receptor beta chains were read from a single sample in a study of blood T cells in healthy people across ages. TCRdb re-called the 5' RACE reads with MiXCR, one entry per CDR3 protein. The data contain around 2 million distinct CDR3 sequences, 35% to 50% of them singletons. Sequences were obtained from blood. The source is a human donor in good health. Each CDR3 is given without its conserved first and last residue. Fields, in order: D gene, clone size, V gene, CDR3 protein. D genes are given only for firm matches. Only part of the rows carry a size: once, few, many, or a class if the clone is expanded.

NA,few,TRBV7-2,ASSLQAGHETQY
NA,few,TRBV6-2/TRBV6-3,ASIGHYGYT
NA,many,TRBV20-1,SASRTNTGELF
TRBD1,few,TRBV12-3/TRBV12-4,ASSKGQGGSYGYT
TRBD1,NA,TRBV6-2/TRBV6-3,ASSPAPDREYYEQY
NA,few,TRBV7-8,ASSLVSGLGNIQY
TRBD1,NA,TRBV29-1,SVQVPGQGAEGYT
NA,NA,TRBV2,ASSDPRGQTEAF
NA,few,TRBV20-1,SAGLSAYNEQF
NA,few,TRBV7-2,ASSAVGRALDEQY
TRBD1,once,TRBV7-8,ASSFGVGTEAYEQY
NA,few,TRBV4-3,ASTRNRAGTEAF
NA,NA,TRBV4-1,ASSQDPTGTGGYGYT
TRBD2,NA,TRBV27,ASSHQRGTARRTSTDMQY
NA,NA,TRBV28,ASWTRGAMGDTQY
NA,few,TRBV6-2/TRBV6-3,AGSARDTPKNTEAF
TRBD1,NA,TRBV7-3,ASSLDGQADESYT
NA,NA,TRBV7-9,ASSPRDSSSTDTQY
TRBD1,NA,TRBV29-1,SVDDRVSSEQY
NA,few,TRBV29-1,SVVGEGSSGANVRT
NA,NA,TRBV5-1,ASSLGLIQQGRETQY
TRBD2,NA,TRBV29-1,SVTGLATNTGELF
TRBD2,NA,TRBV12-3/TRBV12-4,ASSSGLAGNTGELF
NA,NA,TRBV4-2,ASSQGILVYNEQF
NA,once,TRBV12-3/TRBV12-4,ASSKGAGPGAKNIQY
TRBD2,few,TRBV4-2,ASSQVSSGEKY
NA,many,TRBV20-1,SAIGMVRGYEQY
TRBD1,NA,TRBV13,ASSPEGANYNSPLH
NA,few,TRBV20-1,SARAYLGDTQY
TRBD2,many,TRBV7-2,ASSTSGGTYEQY